This is a list of T cell receptor beta chains from one sample in a study of CD8+ T cells in alopecia areata. Profiling relied on immunoSEQ multiplex PCR, and the TCRdb table lists in-frame clones only, not all of them. Of about 190,000 clones in the sample, approximately 56% are singletons; the top ten hold approximately 0.7%. The material was CD4+ T cells sorted from blood, obtained at week 4, from a patient treated with tofacitinib. The origin of the receptors is a human donor with alopecia areata. CDR3s include the opening cysteine and the closing phenylalanine or tryptophan. D genes are given only for firm matches. For some rows the clone size is stated as once, few or many, or as a class when expanded; others skip it.

clone_size j_call d_call v_call cdr3_nt cdr3_aa
NA TRBJ2-2 NA TRBV30 TGTGCCTGGAAACAATTGATGTACACCGGGGAGCTGTTTTTT CAWKQLMYTGELFF
NA TRBJ2-7 NA TRBV9 TGTGCCAGCAGCGTTGGACAGGAGGGAAACGAGCAGTACTTC CASSVGQEGNEQYF
NA TRBJ1-2 NA TRBV9 TGTGCCAGCAGCGCCGGGGGGAAGGCTTTGGGCTACACCTTC CASSAGGKALGYTF
NA TRBJ1-5 NA TRBV15 TGTGCCACTTCAACCCATAGCAATCAGCCCCAGCATTTT CATSTHSNQPQHF
NA TRBJ1-5 TRBD1 TRBV30 TGTGCCTGGAGTAAGACAGGGGTGCCCCAGCATTTT CAWSKTGVPQHF
few TRBJ1-2 NA TRBV29-1 TGCAGCGTTGCCCAGGACACTAACTATGGCTACACCTTC CSVAQDTNYGYTF
NA TRBJ2-2 TRBD2 TRBV30 TGTGCCTGGAGCGCGGGAGGGAACACCGGGGAGCTGTTTTTT CAWSAGGNTGELFF
NA TRBJ1-5 TRBD1 TRBV5-1 TGCGCCAGCAGCACCGGGGACAGTTTCTCCAATCAGCCCCAGCATTTT CASSTGDSFSNQPQHF
NA TRBJ2-7 TRBD1 TRBV5-1 TGCGCCAGCAGCTCAACAGGGGGAGTCTACGAGCAGTACTTC CASSSTGGVYEQYF
few TRBJ2-5 NA TRBV29-1 TGCAGCGTTTTACAGTCGGAGACCCAGTACTTC CSVLQSETQYF
NA TRBJ2-7 TRBD1 TRBV30 TGTGCCTGGAGAGCCCGGACAGGGGGCGCGGGGTCCTACGAGCAGTACTTC CAWRARTGGAGSYEQYF
NA TRBJ2-5 NA TRBV29-1 TGCAGCGTCCCCCTCCGGGGGGCAGGGGAGACCCAGTACTTC CSVPLRGAGETQYF
NA TRBJ1-4 NA TRBV30 TGTGCCTGGAGTGCTAATGAAAAACTGTTTTTT CAWSANEKLFF
NA TRBJ2-1 TRBD1 TRBV5-4 TGTGCCACCTCGGGGTCCAGGGGGGAGCAGTTCTTC CATSGSRGEQFF
NA TRBJ2-5 NA TRBV9 TGTGCCAGCGGTCCGGGACCGAAACAGACCCAGTACTTC CASGPGPKQTQYF
NA TRBJ2-1 TRBD2 TRBV2 TGTGCCAGCATGGGCGCGGGAGGGCCAAGTATTGAGCAGTTCTTC CASMGAGGPSIEQFF
NA TRBJ1-2 TRBD1 TRBV19 TGTGCCAGTAGTAGAGGACAGGCGGAGTTCTATGGCTACACCTTC CASSRGQAEFYGYTF
NA TRBJ2-1 TRBD1 TRBV11-3 TGTGCCAGCAGCAGGGGGACAGGTGGCAATGAGCAGTTCTTC CASSRGTGGNEQFF
few TRBJ2-5 TRBD1 TRBV29-1 TGCAGCGTACCCAACCTCCGGGACAGGGAACAAGAGACCCAGTACTTC CSVPNLRDREQETQYF
NA TRBJ2-5 NA TRBV29-1 TGCAGCGTTGGGTCAGGACAAGAGACCCAGTACTTC CSVGSGQETQYF
NA TRBJ2-3 NA TRBV6-5 TGTGCCAGTCTTCAGCAAAATACGCAGTATTTT CASLQQNTQYF
NA TRBJ2-3 TRBD2 TRBV7-8 TGTGCCAGCAGCGATAGCGGGATGTTCACAGATACGCAGTATTTT CASSDSGMFTDTQYF
NA TRBJ2-7 TRBD1 TRBV29-1 TGCAGCGTCCGGACAGGGACCATGGAGTACTTC CSVRTGTMEYF
NA TRBJ2-3 NA TRBV28 TGTGCCAGCAGGACGGGGAGCGGGAGCACAGATACGCAGTATTTT CASRTGSGSTDTQYF
NA TRBJ1-5 NA TRBV27 TGTGCCAGCAGTTTATTAGCGGTGGGCAATCAGCCCCAGCATTTT CASSLLAVGNQPQHF
NA TRBJ2-7 NA TRBV30 TGTGCCTGGACCCTCCGGTCCTACGAGCAGTACTTC CAWTLRSYEQYF
NA TRBJ2-1 TRBD2 TRBV30 TGTGCCTGCATTCATGGGACTAGCGGGAGAAATGAGCAGTTCTTC CACIHGTSGRNEQFF
NA TRBJ2-3 NA TRBV30 TGTGCCTGGGGCCGGTCCGATACGCAGTATTTT CAWGRSDTQYF
NA TRBJ2-2 TRBD1 TRBV7-3 TGTGCCAGCAGCTCACAGGGGACCGGGGAGCTGTTTTTT CASSSQGTGELFF
once TRBJ1-2 TRBD1 TRBV30 TGTGCCTGGAGCCGGACAGGCGGCTACACCTTC CAWSRTGGYTF
few TRBJ1-1 TRBD1 TRBV18 TGTGCCAGCTCACCTGACAGGGGGACTGAAGCTTTCTTT CASSPDRGTEAFF
NA TRBJ2-5 NA TRBV6-5 TGTGCCAGCAGCAAGGACTCACGCGGGGAGACCCAGTACTTC CASSKDSRGETQYF
NA TRBJ2-2 NA TRBV5-6 TGTGCCAGCAGCCGACCGGACGGGGAGCTGTTTTTT CASSRPDGELFF
few TRBJ1-4 TRBD1 TRBV27 TGTGCCAGCAGTTTACGCGGGACAGGGAATGAAAAACTGTTTTTT CASSLRGTGNEKLFF
NA TRBJ1-2 NA TRBV2 TGTGCCAGCACTGACTGGGGGGTGAGCTACACCTTC CASTDWGVSYTF
NA TRBJ1-4 NA TRBV30 TGTGCCTGGAGTGGTGGGGACGGTGAAAAACTGTTTTTT CAWSGGDGEKLFF
NA TRBJ2-5 TRBD2 TRBV27 TGTGCCAGCAGTTTTACTAGCGGTCAAGAGACCCAGTACTTC CASSFTSGQETQYF
NA TRBJ2-3 NA TRBV27 TGTGCCAGCAGGAGGGGGGGGCCCGGTACGCAGTATTTT CASRRGGPGTQYF
NA TRBJ2-5 NA TRBV29-1 TGCAGCGTTGGTATGGGACCGAAAGGAACCCAGTACTTC CSVGMGPKGTQYF
NA TRBJ2-7 NA TRBV29-1 TGCAGCGTTGAAGTTACAGGAAATGCGGACGAGCAGTACTTC CSVEVTGNADEQYF
few TRBJ1-5 NA TRBV25-1 TGTGCCAGCAGTGGCCAGGGGTTAGGCAATCAGCCCCAGCATTTT CASSGQGLGNQPQHF
NA TRBJ2-7 TRBD2 TRBV7-2 TGTGCCAGCAGCTTAACTAGCGCGTCCTACGAGCAGTACTTC CASSLTSASYEQYF
NA TRBJ2-2 NA TRBV5-1 TGCGCCAGCAGCGAGACAGGAAACACCGGGGAGCTGTTTTTT CASSETGNTGELFF
NA TRBJ1-1 NA TRBV29-1 TGCAGCGTTGAGCAGGGCCCGAACACTGAAGCTTTCTTT CSVEQGPNTEAFF
NA TRBJ2-2 NA TRBV2 TGTGCCAGCAGTCAAAGGACTCTGAACACCGGGGAGCTGTTTTTT CASSQRTLNTGELFF
NA TRBJ2-2 TRBD2 TRBV19 TGTGCCAGTAGTCCCCGGGCTAGCGGAGCGAACACCGGGGAGCTGTTTTTT CASSPRASGANTGELFF
few TRBJ2-6 NA TRBV10-3 TGTGCCATCAACGACGGCTCTGGGGCCAACGTCCTGACTTTC CAINDGSGANVLTF
few TRBJ2-3 NA TRBV20-1 TGCAGTGCACCTCTAGCGTTGTCGCAGTATTTT CSAPLALSQYF
NA TRBJ2-3 NA TRBV29-1 TGCAGCACGAAAACAGGGACAGATACGCAGTATTTT CSTKTGTDTQYF
few TRBJ2-1 TRBD1 TRBV29-1 TGCAGCGCCGGGGACAGGGGTTTAAGCTACAATGAGCAGTTCTTC CSAGDRGLSYNEQFF
NA TRBJ2-5 TRBD1 TRBV5-6 TGTGCCAGCAGCCTTCGCCGGGACAGGGGGCGGCCGGTTCTCGAGACCCAGTACTTC CASSLRRDRGRPVLETQYF
NA TRBJ2-5 NA TRBV2 TGTGCCAGCAGTGGGATTCGAGAACCGTACCAAGAGACCCAGTACTTC CASSGIREPYQETQYF
few TRBJ1-2 TRBD1 TRBV5-1 TGCGCCAGCTCCGATCCGGGACAGCCGGCTGGCTACACCTTC CASSDPGQPAGYTF
NA TRBJ2-1 NA TRBV11-2 TGTGCCAGCAGCACCGCCTACAATGAGCAGTTCTTC CASSTAYNEQFF
NA TRBJ2-1 TRBD2 TRBV4-1 TGCGCCAGCAGCCAAGATGAGGTGTGGGGACTAGCGGGAGGATTAAATGAGCAGTTCTTC CASSQDEVWGLAGGLNEQFF
NA TRBJ1-2 NA TRBV28 TGTGCCAGCAGCCAGGTGGGGGGCTATGGCTACACCTTC CASSQVGGYGYTF
NA TRBJ1-2 TRBD1 TRBV29-1 TGCAGCGTTGCGACAGGGTCTAACTATGGCTACACCTTC CSVATGSNYGYTF
NA TRBJ2-1 NA TRBV5-1 TGCGCCAGCAGCTTGGAGGGCGGGCTCGCCTACAATGAGCAGTTCTTC CASSLEGGLAYNEQFF
few TRBJ1-1 NA TRBV15 TGTGCCACCAGCAGAGGAGGGGGTCAGGTTGAAGCTTTCTTT CATSRGGGQVEAFF